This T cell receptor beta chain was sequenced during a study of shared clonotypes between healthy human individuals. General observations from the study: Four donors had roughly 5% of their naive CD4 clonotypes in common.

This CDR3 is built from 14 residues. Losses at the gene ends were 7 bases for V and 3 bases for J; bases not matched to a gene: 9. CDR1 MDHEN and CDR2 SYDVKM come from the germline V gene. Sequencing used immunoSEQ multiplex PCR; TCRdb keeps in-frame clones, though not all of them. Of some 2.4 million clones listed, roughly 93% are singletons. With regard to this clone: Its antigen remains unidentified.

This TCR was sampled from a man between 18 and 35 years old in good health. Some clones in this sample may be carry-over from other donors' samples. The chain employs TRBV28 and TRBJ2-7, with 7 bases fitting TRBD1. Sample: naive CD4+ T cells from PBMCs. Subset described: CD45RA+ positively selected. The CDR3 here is CASTYRGPIYEQYF. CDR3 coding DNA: TGTGCCAGCACCTACAGGGGCCCAATCTACGAGCAGTACTTC.